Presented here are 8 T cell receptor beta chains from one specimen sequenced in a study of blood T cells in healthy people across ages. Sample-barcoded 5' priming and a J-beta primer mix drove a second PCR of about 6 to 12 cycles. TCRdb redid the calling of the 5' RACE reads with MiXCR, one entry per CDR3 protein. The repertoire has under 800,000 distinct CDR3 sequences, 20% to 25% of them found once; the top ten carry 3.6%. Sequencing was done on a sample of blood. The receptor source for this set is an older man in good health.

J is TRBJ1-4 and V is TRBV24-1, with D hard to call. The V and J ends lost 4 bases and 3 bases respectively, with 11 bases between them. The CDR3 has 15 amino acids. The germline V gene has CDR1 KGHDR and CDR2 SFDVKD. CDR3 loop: CATSDGRMSNEKLFF. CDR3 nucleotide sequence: TGTGCCACCAGTGACGGACGGATGTCTAATGAAAAACTGTTTTTT.

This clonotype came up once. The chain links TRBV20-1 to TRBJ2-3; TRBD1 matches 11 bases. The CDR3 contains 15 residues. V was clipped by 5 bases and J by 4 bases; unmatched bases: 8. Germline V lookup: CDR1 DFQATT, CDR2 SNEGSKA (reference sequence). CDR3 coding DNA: TGCAGTGCTCCGAGGACAGGGGGCTCATCAGATACGCAGTATTTT. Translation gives CSAPRTGGSSDTQYF.

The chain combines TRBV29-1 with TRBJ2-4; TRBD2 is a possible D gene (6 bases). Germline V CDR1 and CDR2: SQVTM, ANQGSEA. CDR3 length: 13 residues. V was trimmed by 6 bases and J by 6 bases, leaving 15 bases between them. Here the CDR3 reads CSVLVSGGNIQYF. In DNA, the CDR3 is TGCAGCGTACTAGTATCCGGGGGAAACATTCAGTACTTC.

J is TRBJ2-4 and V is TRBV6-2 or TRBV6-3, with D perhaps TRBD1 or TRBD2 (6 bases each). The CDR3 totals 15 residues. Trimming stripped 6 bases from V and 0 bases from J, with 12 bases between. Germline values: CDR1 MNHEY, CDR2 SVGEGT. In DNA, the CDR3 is TGTGCCAGCAGACTCAGGGGACTAGCCAAAAACATTCAGTACTTC. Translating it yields CASRLRGLAKNIQYF.

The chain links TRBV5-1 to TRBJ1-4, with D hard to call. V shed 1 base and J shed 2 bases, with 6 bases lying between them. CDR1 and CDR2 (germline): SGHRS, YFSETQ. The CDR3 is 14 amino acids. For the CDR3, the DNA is TGCGCCAGCAGCTTGTTCAGCACTAATGAAAAACTGTTTTTT. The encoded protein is CASSLFSTNEKLFF.

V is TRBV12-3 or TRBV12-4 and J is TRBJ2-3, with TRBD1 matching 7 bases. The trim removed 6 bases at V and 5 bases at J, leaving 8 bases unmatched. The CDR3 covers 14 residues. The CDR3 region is CASSLDRVVDTQYF. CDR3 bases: TGTGCCAGCAGCCTCGACAGGGTTGTAGATACGCAGTATTTT.

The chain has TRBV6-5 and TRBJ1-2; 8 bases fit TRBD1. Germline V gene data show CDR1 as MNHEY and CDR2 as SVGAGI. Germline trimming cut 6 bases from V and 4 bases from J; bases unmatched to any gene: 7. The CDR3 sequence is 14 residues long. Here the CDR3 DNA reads TGTGCCAGCAGGATCGGACAGGGTGGCTATGGCTACACCTTC. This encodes CASRIGQGGYGYTF.

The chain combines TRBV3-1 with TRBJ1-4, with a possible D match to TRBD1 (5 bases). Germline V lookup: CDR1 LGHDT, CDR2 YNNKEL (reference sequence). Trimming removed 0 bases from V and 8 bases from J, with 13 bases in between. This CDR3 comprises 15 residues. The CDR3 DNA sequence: TGTGCCAGCAGCCAAGAGCCAGGGAATGGGGAAAAACTGTTTTTT. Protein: CASSQEPGNGEKLFF.